The subject of this entry is one T cell receptor (beta chain). One end of the junction does not line up with germline, which may come from a read error. The data were taken from a study of blood T cells in healthy people across ages. The use of a sample-barcoded 5' primer and a J-beta primer mix characterized a second PCR of roughly 7 to 11 cycles. Each cDNA molecule carried a tag from a template-switch adaptor that contained 12 random nucleotides. Using its own MiXCR run on the 5' RACE reads, TCRdb lists one record per CDR3 protein. The sample has 1 million to 1.2 million distinct CDR3 sequences, roughly two fifths seen once. The CDR3 runs 17 residues. Looked up from germline, CDR1 is SGDLS and CDR2 is YYNGEE.

The sequence derives from a man aged 18 to 30 in good health. Sequenced sample: blood. The chain uses TRBV9 and TRBJ1-2; possible D gene TRBD1, 5 bases. The CDR3: CASSVARGVNLNYSYTF. In nucleotides, the CDR3 is TGTGCCAGCAGCGTAGCAAGAGGGGTTAACCTCAACTATAGCTACACCTTC.